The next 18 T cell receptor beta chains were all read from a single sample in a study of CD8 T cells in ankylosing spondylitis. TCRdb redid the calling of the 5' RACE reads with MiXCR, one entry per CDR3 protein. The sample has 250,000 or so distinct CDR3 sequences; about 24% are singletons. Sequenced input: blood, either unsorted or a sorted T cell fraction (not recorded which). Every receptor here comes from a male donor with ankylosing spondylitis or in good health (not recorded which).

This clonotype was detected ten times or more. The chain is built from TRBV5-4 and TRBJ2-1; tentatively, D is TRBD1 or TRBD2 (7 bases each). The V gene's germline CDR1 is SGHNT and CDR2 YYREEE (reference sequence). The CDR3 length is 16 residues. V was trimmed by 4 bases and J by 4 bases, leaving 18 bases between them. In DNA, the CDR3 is TGTGCCAGCAGCCAGGGGGGGGGCACCCATTACAATGAGCAGTTCTTC. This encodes CASSQGGGTHYNEQFF.

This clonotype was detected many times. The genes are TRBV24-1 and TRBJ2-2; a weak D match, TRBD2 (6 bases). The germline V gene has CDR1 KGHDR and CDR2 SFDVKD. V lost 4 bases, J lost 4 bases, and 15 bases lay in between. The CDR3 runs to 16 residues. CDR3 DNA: TGTGCCACCAGTGAGGCCGGGAGCCCCCCCACCGGGGAGCTGTTTTTT. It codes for CATSEAGSPPTGELFF.

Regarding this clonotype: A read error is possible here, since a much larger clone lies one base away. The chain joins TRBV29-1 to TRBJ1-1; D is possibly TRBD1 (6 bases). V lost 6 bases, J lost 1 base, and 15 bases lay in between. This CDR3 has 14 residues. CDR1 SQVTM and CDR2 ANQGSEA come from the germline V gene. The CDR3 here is CSVGHGNGNTEAFF. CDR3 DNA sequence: TGCAGCGTGGGACACGGGAATGGGAACACTGAAGCTTTCTTT.

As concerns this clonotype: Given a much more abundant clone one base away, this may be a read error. CDR3 protein: CASSGLAGGNIQYF. For the CDR3, the DNA is TGTGCCAGCAGTGGACTAGCGGGGGGTAACATTCAGTACTTC. The V and J genes are TRBV28 and TRBJ2-4, with 14 bases that match TRBD2. The germline V gene encodes CDR1 MDHEN and CDR2 SYDVKM. The CDR3 runs 14 residues. J gave up 7 bases and V 5 bases, and 1 base lay outside the gene matches.

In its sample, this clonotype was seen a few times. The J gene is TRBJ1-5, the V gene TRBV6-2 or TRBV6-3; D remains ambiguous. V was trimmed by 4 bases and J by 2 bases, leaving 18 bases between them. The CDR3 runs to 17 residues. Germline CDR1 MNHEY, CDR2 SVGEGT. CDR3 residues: CASSSPSAAVGNQPQHF. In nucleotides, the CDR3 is TGTGCCAGCAGTTCCCCCTCGGCGGCCGTAGGCAATCAGCCCCAGCATTTT.

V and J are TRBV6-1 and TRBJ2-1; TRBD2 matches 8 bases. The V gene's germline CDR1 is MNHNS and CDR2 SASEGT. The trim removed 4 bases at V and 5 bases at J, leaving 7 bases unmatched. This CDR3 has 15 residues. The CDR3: CASSAPGGRHNEQFF. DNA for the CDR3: TGTGCCAGCAGTGCCCCGGGCGGGAGGCACAATGAGCAGTTCTTC.

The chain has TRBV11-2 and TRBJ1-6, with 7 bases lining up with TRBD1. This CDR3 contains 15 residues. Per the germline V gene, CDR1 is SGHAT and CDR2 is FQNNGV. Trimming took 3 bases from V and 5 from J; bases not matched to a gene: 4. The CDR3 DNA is TGTGCCAGCAGCTTCGGGACAGTAAATAATTCACCCCTCCACTTT. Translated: CASSFGTVNNSPLHF. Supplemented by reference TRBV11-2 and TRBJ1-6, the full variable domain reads EAGVAQSPRYKIIEKRQSVAFWCNPISGHATLYWYQQILGQGPKLLIQFQNNGVVDDSQLPKDRFSAERLKGVDSTLKIQPAKLEDSAVYLCASSFGTVNNSPLHFGNGTRLTVT.

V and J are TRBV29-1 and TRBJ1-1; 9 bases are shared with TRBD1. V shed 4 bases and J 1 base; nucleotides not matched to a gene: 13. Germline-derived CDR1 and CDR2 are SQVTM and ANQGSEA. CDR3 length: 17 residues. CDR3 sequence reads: CSVVAFRTGAKNTEAFF. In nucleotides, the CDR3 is TGCAGCGTTGTGGCCTTCCGGACAGGGGCAAAGAACACTGAAGCTTTCTTT.

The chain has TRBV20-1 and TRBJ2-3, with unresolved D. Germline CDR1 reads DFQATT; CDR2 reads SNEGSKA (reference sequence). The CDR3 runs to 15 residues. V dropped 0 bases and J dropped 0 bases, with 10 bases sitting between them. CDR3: CSARDLPASTDTQYF. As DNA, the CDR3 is TGCAGTGCTAGAGATCTACCAGCTAGCACAGATACGCAGTATTTT.

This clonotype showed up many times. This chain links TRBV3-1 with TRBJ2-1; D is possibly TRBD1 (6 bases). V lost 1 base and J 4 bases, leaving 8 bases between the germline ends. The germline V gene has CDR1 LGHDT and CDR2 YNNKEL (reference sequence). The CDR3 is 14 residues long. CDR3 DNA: TGTGCCAGCAGCCAAGGCCAGGGGTACAATGAGCAGTTCTTC. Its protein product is CASSQGQGYNEQFF.

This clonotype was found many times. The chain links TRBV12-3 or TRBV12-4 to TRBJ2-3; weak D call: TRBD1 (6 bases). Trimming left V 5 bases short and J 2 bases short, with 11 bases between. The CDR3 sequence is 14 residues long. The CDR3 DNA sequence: TGTGCCAGCAGTAGGGGGAGAGTCACAGATACGCAGTATTTT. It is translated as CASSRGRVTDTQYF.

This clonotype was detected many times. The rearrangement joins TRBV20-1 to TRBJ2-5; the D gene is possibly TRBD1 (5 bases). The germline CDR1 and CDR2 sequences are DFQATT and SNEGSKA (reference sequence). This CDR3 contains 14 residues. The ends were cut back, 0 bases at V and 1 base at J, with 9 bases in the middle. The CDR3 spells CSAREDSFQETQYF. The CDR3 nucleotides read TGCAGTGCTAGAGAAGACAGTTTCCAAGAGACCCAGTACTTC.

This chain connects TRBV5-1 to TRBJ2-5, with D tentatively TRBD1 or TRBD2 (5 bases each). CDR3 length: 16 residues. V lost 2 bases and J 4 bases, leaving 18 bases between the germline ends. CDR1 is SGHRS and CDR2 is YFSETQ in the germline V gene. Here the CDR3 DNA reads TGCGCCAGCAGCTTTCGCGGGCAGGGATTGCCAGAGACCCAGTACTTC. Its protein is CASSFRGQGLPETQYF. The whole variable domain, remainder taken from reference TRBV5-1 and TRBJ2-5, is KAGVTQTPRYLIKTRGQQVTLSCSPISGHRSVSWYQQTPGQGLQFLFEYFSETQRNKGNFPGRFSGRQFSNSRSEMNVSTLELGDSALYLCASSFRGQGLPETQYFGPGTRLLVL.

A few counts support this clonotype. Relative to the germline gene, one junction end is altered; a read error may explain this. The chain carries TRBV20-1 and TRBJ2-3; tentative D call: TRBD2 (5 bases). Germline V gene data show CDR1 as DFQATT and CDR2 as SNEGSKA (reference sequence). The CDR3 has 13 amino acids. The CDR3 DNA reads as TGCAGTGCTCGAGAGGGAATCACAGATACGCAGTATTTT. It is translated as CSAREGITDTQYF.

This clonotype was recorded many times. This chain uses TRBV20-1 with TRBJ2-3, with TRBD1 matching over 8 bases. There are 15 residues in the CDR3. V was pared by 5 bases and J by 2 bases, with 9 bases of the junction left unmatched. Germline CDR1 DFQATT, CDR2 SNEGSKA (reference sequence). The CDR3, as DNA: TGCAGTGCTGCAGGGGGCACGGGACACACAGATACGCAGTATTTT. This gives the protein CSAAGGTGHTDTQYF.

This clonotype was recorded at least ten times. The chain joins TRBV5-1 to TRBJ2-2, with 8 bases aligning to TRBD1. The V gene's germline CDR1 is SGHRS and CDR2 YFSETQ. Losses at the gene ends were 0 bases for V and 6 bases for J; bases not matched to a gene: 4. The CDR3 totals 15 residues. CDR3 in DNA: TGCGCCAGCAGCTTGGGAGACAGGGGAGCCGGGGAGCTGTTTTTT. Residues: CASSLGDRGAGELFF.

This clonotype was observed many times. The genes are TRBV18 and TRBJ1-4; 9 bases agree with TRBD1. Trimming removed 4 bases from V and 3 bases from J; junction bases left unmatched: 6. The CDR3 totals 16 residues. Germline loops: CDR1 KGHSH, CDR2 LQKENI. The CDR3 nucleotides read TGTGCCAGCTCACGATCGACAGGGGGGTCTAATGAAAAACTGTTTTTT. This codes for CASSRSTGGSNEKLFF. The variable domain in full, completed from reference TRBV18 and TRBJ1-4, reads NAGVMQNPRHLVRRRGQEARLRCSPMKGHSHVYWYRQLPEEGLKFMVYLQKENIIDESGMPKERFSAEFPKEGPSILRIQQVVRGDSAAYFCASSRSTGGSNEKLFFGSGTQLSVL.

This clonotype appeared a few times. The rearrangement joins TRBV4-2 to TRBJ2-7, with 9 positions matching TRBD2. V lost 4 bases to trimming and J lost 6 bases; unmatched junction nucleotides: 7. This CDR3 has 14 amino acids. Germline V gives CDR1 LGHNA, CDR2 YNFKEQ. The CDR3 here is CASSPRLAESEQYF. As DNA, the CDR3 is TGTGCCAGCAGCCCCCGACTAGCGGAGAGCGAGCAGTACTTC.